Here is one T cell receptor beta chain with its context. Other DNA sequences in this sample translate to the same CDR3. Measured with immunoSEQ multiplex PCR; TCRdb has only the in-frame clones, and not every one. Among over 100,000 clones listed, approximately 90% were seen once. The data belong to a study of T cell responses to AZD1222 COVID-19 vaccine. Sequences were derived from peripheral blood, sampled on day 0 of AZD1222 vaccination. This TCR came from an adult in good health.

The CDR3 protein is CAWRREYEQYF. For the CDR3, the DNA is TGTGCCTGGAGAAGGGAGTACGAGCAGTACTTC. The chain has TRBV30 and TRBJ2-7; TRBD2 might be the D (5 bases). Germline CDR1 and CDR2: GTSNPN and SVGIG (reference sequence). The CDR3 spans 11 residues. With 3 bases removed from V and 4 bases from J, the gap between germline ends came to 7 bases.